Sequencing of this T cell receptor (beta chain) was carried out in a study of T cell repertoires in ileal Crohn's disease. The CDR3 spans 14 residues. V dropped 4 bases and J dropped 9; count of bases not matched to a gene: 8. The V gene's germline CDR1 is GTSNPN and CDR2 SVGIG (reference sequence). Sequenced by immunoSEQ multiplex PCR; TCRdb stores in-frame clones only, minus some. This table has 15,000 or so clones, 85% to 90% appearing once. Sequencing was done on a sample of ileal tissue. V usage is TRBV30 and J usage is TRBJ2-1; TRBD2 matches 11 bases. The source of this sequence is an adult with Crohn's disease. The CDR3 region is CAWTPGTSGAEQFF. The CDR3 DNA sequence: TGTGCCTGGACTCCCGGGACTAGCGGAGCTGAGCAGTTCTTC. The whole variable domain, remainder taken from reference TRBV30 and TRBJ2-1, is SQTIHQWPATLVQPVGSPLSLECTVEGTSNPNLYWYRQAAGRGLQLLFYSVGIGQISSEVPQNLSASRPQDRQFILSSKKLLLSDSGFYLCAWTPGTSGAEQFFGPGTRLTVL.